The next 10 T cell receptor beta chains were all read from a single sample in a study of T cell repertoires in cytomegalovirus infection. Each CDR3 protein is one row after TCRdb ran MiXCR on the reads. The sample has some 180,000 distinct CDR3 sequences; 9.5% are singletons. Sequenced sample: PBMCs. These receptors were collected from a human donor in good health (CMV status not recorded). Some clones in this sample may be carry-over from other donors' samples.

The V gene is TRBV2, the J gene TRBJ2-5; 8 bases fit TRBD1. The CDR3 spans 14 residues. Trimming at V came to 5 bases and at J to 3 bases, leaving 5 bases not matched to a gene. Germline V gene sequence: CDR1 SNHLY, CDR2 FYNNEI. The chain's CDR3 is CASSTGTGEETQYF. The CDR3 nucleotides are TGTGCCAGCAGTACCGGGACAGGAGAAGAGACCCAGTACTTC.

This chain links TRBV9 with TRBJ1-1, with D hard to call. CDR3 length equals 15 residues. V dropped 0 bases and J dropped 4 bases, with 13 bases sitting between them. The germline gives CDR1 SGDLS, CDR2 YYNGEE. CDR3 residues: CASSVEHRSTTEAFF. As DNA, the CDR3 is TGTGCCAGCAGCGTAGAGCATAGGAGTACCACTGAAGCTTTCTTT. Using reference TRBV9 and TRBJ1-1 for the parts outside the CDR3, the full variable domain is DSGVTQTPKHLITATGQRVTLRCSPRSGDLSVYWYQQSLDQGLQFLIQYYNGEERAKGNILERFSAQQFPDLHSELNLSSLELGDSALYFCASSVEHRSTTEAFFGQGTRLTVV.

This clonotype was detected ten times or more. V gene TRBV7-9 combines with J gene TRBJ1-1, with a weak D call TRBD1 (6 bases). The CDR3 is 15 residues long. Trimming cost V 5 bases and J 5 bases, with 18 bases left between them. Germline V gives CDR1 SEHNR, CDR2 FQNEAQ (reference sequence). CDR3 nucleotides: TGTGCCAGCAGCGAAGGGGGGAGGACGGGGACTGAAGCTTTCTTT. This encodes CASSEGGRTGTEAFF. The full variable domain, with the rest looked up from reference TRBV7-9 and TRBJ1-1, is DTGVSQNPRHKITKRGQNVTFRCDPISEHNRLYWYRQTLGQGPEFLTYFQNEAQLEKSRLLSDRFSAERPKGSFSTLEIQRTEQGDSAMYLCASSEGGRTGTEAFFGQGTRLTVV.

In this sample, this clonotype turned up a few times. The genes are TRBV13 and TRBJ2-5; D may be TRBD2 (6 bases). Germline CDR1 is PRHDT and CDR2 is FYEKMQ (reference sequence). V lost 5 bases and J 2 bases, leaving 12 bases between the germline ends. The CDR3 is 14 amino acids. In DNA form, the CDR3 reads TGTGCCAGCAGCCAAGAGGCGGGGCAAGAGACCCAGTACTTC. This translates into CASSQEAGQETQYF.

The V and J genes are TRBV6-1 and TRBJ2-5, with TRBD2 matching 11 bases. Germline V gives CDR1 MNHNS, CDR2 SASEGT. This CDR3 has 15 residues. The V and J ends lost 6 bases and 3 bases, in that order; junction bases with no gene match: 6. The CDR3, as DNA: TGTGCCAGCAGCCGGACTAGCGGGCAGAAAGAGACCCAGTACTTC. Translation gives CASSRTSGQKETQYF.

This clonotype was seen at least ten times. The V gene is TRBV19, the J gene TRBJ2-1, with D tentatively TRBD1 or TRBD2 (6 bases each). Per the germline V gene, CDR1 is LNHDA and CDR2 is SQIVND (reference sequence). CDR3 size: 16 residues. Trimming cost V 3 bases and J 6 bases, with 18 bases left between them. The CDR3 region has the DNA TGTGCCAGTAGTATTAGGAGGGCAGGGGCTGTCAATGAGCAGTTCTTC. As protein: CASSIRRAGAVNEQFF.

This clonotype was seen repeatedly, ten times or more. The chain joins TRBV6-8 to TRBJ2-1, with TRBD1 as a possible D gene (6 bases). The CDR3 runs 15 residues. Germline-derived CDR1 and CDR2 are MNHGY and SAAAGT. V lost 7 bases and J 8 bases, leaving 21 bases between the germline ends. This CDR3 is CASTPTYSGVHEQFF. The CDR3 DNA reads as TGTGCCAGCACTCCTACTTACTCAGGGGTCCATGAGCAGTTCTTC.

V is TRBV7-9 and J is TRBJ1-4, with no clear D. Per germline, CDR1 SEHNR and CDR2 FQNEAQ (reference sequence). The CDR3 has 11 residues. The V end was cut by 5 bases, the J end by 14 bases, with 12 bases between. The DNA for the CDR3 is TGTGCCAGCAGCCCTGCCTGGGATCTGTTTTTT. This codes for CASSPAWDLFF. The variable domain in full, with the rest retrieved from reference TRBV7-9 and TRBJ1-4, is DTGVSQNPRHKITKRGQNVTFRCDPISEHNRLYWYRQTLGQGPEFLTYFQNEAQLEKSRLLSDRFSAERPKGSFSTLEIQRTEQGDSAMYLCASSPAWDLFFGSGTQLSVL.

This clonotype has at least ten counts. V and J are TRBV7-9 and TRBJ1-1; 7 bases line up with TRBD1. The V gene end was trimmed by 4 bases and the J gene end by 6 bases; junction bases not matched to a gene: 5. In germline, CDR1 is SEHNR, CDR2 FQNEAQ (reference sequence). The CDR3 sequence is 13 residues long. DNA of the CDR3: TGTGCCAGCAGCTACCGACAGGGCGCTGAAGCTTTCTTT. Protein product: CASSYRQGAEAFF.

This clonotype was seen many times. This sequence joins TRBV6-2 or TRBV6-3 and TRBJ2-3, with 10 bases matching TRBD2. V dropped 2 bases and J dropped 0; count of bases not matched to a gene: 2. This CDR3 has 16 residues. Germline V lookup: CDR1 MNHEY, CDR2 SVGEGT. The CDR3 DNA is TGTGCCAGCAGTTACAAACTAGCGGGAAGCACAGATACGCAGTATTTT. As protein: CASSYKLAGSTDTQYF.